This record looks at one T cell receptor beta chain sequence and its context. The repertoire was sequenced with immunoSEQ multiplex PCR; TCRdb's copy has only in-frame clones and lacks some. The data contain some 200,000 clones, approximately 90% of them singletons. The data belong to a study of blood T cell repertoires in COVID-19. The wider study: Sources were T cells, B-cell-depleted T cells, or PBMCs; the material itself was cDNA or gDNA.

Seattle patient enrollment occurred during active infection, with longitudinal follow-up thereafter. This CDR3 has 11 amino acids. Trimming cost V 3 bases and J 5 bases, with 5 bases left between them. Per germline, CDR1 MNHEY and CDR2 SMNVEV (reference sequence). The rearrangement joins TRBV27 to TRBJ2-7, with D unclear. Specimen: peripheral blood. This clonotype originated in a man aged 45-65 years with COVID-19, enrolled during active disease. CDR3 in amino acids: CASSFLNEQYF. In nucleotides, the CDR3 is TGTGCCAGCAGTTTTTTAAACGAGCAGTACTTC.